This T cell receptor beta chain was documented in a study of shared clonotypes between healthy human individuals. Study-level points and caveats: Sorted-subset sequencing, rarefaction showed, was incomplete despite large depth. Naive subsets generally exceeded memory subsets in estimated richness.

Approximately 210 ng DNA, about 28,000 T cell genomes, went into each sorted-subset replicate PCR. Repertoires were generated with immunoSEQ multiplex PCR, while TCRdb's copy carries only in-frame clones and drops some. The sample includes about 2.4 million clones, 90% to 95% of them seen just once. With regard to this clone: Its antigen is currently unknown.

Within Nashville, Tennessee resided all donors, each a Caucasian adult. CDR1 and CDR2 from the germline V gene are KGHSH and LQKENI. The CDR3 consists of 19 residues. Unmatched junction bases numbered 5, after V lost 3 bases and J lost 1 base. The gene calls are TRBV18 and TRBJ2-6; TRBD2 aligns across 14 bases. This receptor was obtained from a man between 18 and 29 years old in good health. Some clones in this sample may be carry-over from other donors' samples. The specimen was naive CD4+ T cells from PBMCs. This sample's subset: CD45RA+ positively selected. The CDR3 region is CASSPLGLAGGSGANVLTF. For the CDR3, the DNA is TGTGCCAGCTCACCTCTCGGACTAGCGGGAGGATCTGGGGCCAACGTCCTGACTTTC.